Listed here are 5 T cell receptor beta chains from one sample, sequenced in a study of CD8 T cells in ankylosing spondylitis. One entry per CDR3 protein results from TCRdb running MiXCR on the 5' RACE reads. The profile shows roughly 250,000 distinct CDR3 sequences, around 9.2% of them singletons. Sequenced sample: blood, either unsorted or a sorted T cell fraction (not recorded which). Receptors originate from a male donor with ankylosing spondylitis or in good health (not recorded which).

There are a few counts of this clonotype. The J gene is TRBJ2-3, the V gene TRBV4-3; 10 nucleotides match TRBD2. Per the germline V gene, CDR1 is LGHNA and CDR2 is YSLEER. The junction had 5 bases not matched to a gene; V was cut back by 0 bases and J by 2 bases. The CDR3 consists of 17 residues. This CDR3 is CASSQEALAGPTDTQYF. The CDR3, as DNA: TGCGCCAGCAGCCAAGAGGCACTAGCGGGACCCACAGATACGCAGTATTTT.

The genes are TRBV6-1 and TRBJ2-3; tentatively, D is TRBD2 (5 bases). Germline-derived CDR1 and CDR2 are MNHNS and SASEGT. The V end was cut by 6 bases, the J end by 4 bases, with 17 bases between. This CDR3 region has 15 residues. The CDR3 protein is CASRRTRTVADTQYF. CDR3 nucleotide sequence: TGTGCCAGCAGGCGAACCCGGACTGTTGCAGATACGCAGTATTTT.

Ten or more counts support this clonotype. The chain has TRBV20-1 and TRBJ2-7; D is tentatively TRBD1 or TRBD2 (5 bases each). CDR1 and CDR2 (germline): DFQATT, SNEGSKA (reference sequence). This CDR3 has 12 amino acids. Between the trimmed V and J ends, which lost 2 bases and 5 bases, there was a span of 10 bases. CDR3 loop: CSARTLGDEQYF. For the CDR3, the DNA is TGCAGTGCTAGAACTTTGGGGGACGAGCAGTACTTC.

This clonotype was seen a few times. The V and J genes are TRBV19 and TRBJ1-1; TRBD1 aligns across 7 bases. Trimming took 3 bases from V and 5 from J; bases not matched to a gene: 9. The CDR3 has 15 residues. The germline V gene encodes CDR1 LNHDA and CDR2 SQIVND (reference sequence). The CDR3 DNA sequence: TGTGCCAGTAGTATTTATTTGGCAGGGGGGACTGAAGCTTTCTTT. Residues: CASSIYLAGGTEAFF.

This clonotype appeared many times. The V and J genes are TRBV5-6 and TRBJ2-2, with D hard to call. Germline CDR1 and CDR2: SGHDT and YYEEEE. This CDR3 region has 14 residues. Trimming left V 0 bases short and J 4 bases short, with 7 bases between. CDR3 DNA sequence: TGTGCCAGCAGCTTGGTCATAACCACCGGGGAGCTGTTTTTT. Amino acids: CASSLVITTGELFF.